The present T cell receptor (beta chain) was sequenced within a study of blood T cell repertoires in COVID-19. The repertoire was sequenced with immunoSEQ multiplex PCR; TCRdb's copy has only in-frame clones and lacks some. The data show 400,000 to 550,000 clones, around 90% seen once. Germline V CDR1 and CDR2: SGHDT, YYEEEE. V dropped 4 bases and J dropped 1; count of bases not matched to a gene: 4. CDR3 length equals 16 residues. The sample taken for sequencing was PBMCs or T cells enriched from blood (not recorded which). This receptor was taken from a young woman with acute COVID-19. V usage is TRBV5-6 and J usage is TRBJ2-5; 13 bases line up with TRBD2. The CDR3 region is CASSKGLAGLQETQYF. The DNA of the CDR3 is TGTGCCAGCAGCAAGGGACTAGCGGGACTCCAAGAGACCCAGTACTTC.